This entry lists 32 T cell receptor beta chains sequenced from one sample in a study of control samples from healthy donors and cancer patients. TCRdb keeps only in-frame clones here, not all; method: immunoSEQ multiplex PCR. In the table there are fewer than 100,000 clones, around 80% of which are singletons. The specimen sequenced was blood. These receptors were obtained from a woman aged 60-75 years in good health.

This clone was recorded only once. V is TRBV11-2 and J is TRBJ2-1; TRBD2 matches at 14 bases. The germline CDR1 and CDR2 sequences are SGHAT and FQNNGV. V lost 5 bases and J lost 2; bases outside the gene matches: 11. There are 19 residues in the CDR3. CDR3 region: CASSTRLAGGPSPYNEQFF. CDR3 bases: TGTGCCAGCAGCACCCGACTAGCGGGGGGGCCGTCGCCCTACAATGAGCAGTTCTTC. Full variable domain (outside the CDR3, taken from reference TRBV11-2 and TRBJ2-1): EAGVAQSPRYKIIEKRQSVAFWCNPISGHATLYWYQQILGQGPKLLIQFQNNGVVDDSQLPKDRFSAERLKGVDSTLKIQPAKLEDSAVYLCASSTRLAGGPSPYNEQFFGPGTRLTVL.

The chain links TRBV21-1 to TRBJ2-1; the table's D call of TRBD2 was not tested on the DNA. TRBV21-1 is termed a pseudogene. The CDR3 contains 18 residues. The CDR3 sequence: CASSKAPGLAVLYNEQFF. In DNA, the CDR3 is TGTGCCAGCAGCAAAGCGCCGGGACTAGCAGTTCTTTACAATGAGCAGTTCTTC.

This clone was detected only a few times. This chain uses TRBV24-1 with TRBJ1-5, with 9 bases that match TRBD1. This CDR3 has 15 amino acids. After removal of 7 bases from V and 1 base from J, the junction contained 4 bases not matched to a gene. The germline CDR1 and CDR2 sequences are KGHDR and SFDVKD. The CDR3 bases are TGTGCCACCAGGGCGGGGACAGGGAGCAATCAGCCCCAGCATTTT. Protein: CATRAGTGSNQPQHF.

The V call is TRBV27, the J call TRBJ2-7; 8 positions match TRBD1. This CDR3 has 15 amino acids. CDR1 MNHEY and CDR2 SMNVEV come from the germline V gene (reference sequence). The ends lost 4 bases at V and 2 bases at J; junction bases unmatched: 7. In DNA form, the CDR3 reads TGTGCCAGCAGTTCCGGACAGGGTGGCCCCTACGAGCAGTACTTC. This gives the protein CASSSGQGGPYEQYF.

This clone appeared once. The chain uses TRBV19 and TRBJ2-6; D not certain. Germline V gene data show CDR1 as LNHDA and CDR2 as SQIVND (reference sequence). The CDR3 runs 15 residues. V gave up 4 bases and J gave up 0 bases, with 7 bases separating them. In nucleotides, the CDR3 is TGTGCCAGTAGTAGCCCAGGCTCTGGGGCCAACGTCCTGACTTTC. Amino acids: CASSSPGSGANVLTF.

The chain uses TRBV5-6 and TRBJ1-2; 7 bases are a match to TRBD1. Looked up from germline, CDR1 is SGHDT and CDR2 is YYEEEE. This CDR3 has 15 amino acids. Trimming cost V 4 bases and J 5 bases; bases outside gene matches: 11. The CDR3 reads CASSEGATTPYGYTF. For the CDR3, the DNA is TGTGCCAGCAGCGAGGGGGCCACCACCCCTTATGGCTACACCTTC.

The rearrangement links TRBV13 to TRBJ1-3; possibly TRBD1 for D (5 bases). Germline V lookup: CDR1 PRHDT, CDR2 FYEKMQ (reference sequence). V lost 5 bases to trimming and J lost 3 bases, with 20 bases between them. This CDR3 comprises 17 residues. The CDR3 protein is CASSRRAGWDLGNTIYF. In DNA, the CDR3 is TGTGCCAGCAGCCGCCGAGCCGGGTGGGACCTTGGAAACACCATATATTTT.

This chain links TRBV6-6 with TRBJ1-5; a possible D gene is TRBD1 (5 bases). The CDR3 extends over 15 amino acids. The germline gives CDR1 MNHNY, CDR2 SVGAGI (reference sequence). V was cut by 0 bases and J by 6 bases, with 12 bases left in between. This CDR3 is CASSYSKGTGQPQHF. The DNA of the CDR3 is TGTGCCAGCAGTTACTCGAAGGGAACAGGTCAGCCCCAGCATTTT.

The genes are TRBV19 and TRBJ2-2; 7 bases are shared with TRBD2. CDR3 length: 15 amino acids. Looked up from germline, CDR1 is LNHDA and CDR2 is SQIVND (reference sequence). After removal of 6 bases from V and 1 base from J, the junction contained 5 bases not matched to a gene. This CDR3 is CASRERGKNTGELFF. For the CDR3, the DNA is TGTGCCAGTAGAGAGCGGGGCAAGAACACCGGGGAGCTGTTTTTT.

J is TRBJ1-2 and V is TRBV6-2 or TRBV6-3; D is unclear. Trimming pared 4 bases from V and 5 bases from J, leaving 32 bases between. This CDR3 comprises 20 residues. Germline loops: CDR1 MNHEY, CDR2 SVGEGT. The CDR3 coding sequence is TGTGCCAGCAGTTCAGGAACTCCCTTGGTAACTGGGAGAGTGAGGTATGGCTACACCTTC. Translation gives CASSSGTPLVTGRVRYGYTF.

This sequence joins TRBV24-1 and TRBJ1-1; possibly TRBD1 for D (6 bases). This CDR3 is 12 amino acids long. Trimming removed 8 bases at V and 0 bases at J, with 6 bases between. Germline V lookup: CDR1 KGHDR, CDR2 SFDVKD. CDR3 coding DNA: TGTGCCACCAACAGGGTGAACACTGAAGCTTTCTTT. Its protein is CATNRVNTEAFF.

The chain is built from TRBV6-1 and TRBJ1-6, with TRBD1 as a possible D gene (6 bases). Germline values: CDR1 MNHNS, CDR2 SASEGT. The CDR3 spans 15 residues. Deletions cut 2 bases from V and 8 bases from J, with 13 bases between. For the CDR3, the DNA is TGTGCCAGCAGTGAATGGCAGGGGTTCGATTCACCCCTCCACTTT. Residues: CASSEWQGFDSPLHF.

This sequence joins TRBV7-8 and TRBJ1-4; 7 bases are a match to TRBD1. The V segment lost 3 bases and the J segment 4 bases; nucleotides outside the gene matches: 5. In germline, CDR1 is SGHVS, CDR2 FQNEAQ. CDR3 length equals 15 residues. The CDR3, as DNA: TGTGCCAGCAGCTTTTACAGGGGAATTAATGAAAAACTGTTTTTT. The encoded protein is CASSFYRGINEKLFF.

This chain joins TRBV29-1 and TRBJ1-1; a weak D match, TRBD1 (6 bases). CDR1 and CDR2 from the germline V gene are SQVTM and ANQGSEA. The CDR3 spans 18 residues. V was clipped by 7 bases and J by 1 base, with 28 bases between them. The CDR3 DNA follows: TGCAGCGCAGATCCCAATAAGGGGGATTACCCGTGGAACACTGAAGCTTTCTTT. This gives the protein CSADPNKGDYPWNTEAFF.

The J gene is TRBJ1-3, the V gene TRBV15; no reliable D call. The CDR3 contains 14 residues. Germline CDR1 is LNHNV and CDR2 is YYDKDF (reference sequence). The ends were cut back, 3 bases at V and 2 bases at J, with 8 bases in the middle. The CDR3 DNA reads TGTGCCACCAGCAGGCCGGCTACTGGAAACACCATATATTTT. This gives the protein CATSRPATGNTIYF.

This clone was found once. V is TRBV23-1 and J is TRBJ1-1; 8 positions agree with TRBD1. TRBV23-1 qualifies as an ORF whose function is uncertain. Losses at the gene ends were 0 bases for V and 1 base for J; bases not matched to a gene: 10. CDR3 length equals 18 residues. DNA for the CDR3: TGCGCCAGCAGTCAATCCGCCCGGCAGGGGGCGAAGAACACTGAAGCTTTCTTT. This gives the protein CASSQSARQGAKNTEAFF.

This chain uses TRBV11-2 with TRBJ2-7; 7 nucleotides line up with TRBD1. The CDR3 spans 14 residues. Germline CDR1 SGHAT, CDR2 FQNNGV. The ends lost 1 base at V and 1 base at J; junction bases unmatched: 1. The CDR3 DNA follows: TGTGCCAGCAGCTTAGGGGACAGATCCTACGAGCAGTACTTC. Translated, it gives CASSLGDRSYEQYF.

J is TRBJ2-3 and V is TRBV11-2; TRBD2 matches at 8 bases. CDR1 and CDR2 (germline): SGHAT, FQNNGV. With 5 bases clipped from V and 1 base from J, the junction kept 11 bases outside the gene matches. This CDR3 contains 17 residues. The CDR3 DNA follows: TGTGCCAGCAGCAAGGGGTTTGATAGCGGGGGCACAGATACGCAGTATTTT. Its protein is CASSKGFDSGGTDTQYF.

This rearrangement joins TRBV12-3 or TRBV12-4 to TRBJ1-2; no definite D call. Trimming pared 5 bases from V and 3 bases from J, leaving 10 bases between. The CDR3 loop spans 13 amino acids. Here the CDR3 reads CASSPRYDYGYTF. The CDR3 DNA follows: TGTGCCAGCAGTCCTCGTTACGACTATGGCTACACCTTC.

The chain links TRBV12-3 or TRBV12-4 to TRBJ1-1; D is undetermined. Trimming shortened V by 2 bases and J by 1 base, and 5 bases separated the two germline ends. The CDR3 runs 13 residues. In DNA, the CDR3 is TGTGCCAGCAGTTTAACCCAGAACACTGAAGCTTTCTTT. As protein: CASSLTQNTEAFF.

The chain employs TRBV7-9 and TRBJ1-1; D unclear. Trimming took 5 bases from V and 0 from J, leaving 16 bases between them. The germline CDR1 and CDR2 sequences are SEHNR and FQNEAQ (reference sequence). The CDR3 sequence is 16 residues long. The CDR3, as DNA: TGTGCCAGCAGCCCCGGGAGTGGTCTGATGAACACTGAAGCTTTCTTT. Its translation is CASSPGSGLMNTEAFF.

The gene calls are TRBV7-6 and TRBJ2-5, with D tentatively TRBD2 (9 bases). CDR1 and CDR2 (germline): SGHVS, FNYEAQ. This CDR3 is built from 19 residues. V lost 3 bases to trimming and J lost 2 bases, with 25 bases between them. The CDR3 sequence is CASSFPQGGSLAGQETQYF. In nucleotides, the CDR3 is TGTGCCAGCAGCTTCCCACAGGGGGGTAGCCTAGCGGGGCAAGAGACCCAGTACTTC.

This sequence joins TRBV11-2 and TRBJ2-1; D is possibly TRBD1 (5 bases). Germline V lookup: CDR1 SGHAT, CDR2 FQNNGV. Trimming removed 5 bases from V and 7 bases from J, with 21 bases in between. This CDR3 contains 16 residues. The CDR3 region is CASSPRTPRQFNEQFF. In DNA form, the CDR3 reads TGTGCCAGCAGCCCCAGGACACCGCGCCAGTTTAATGAGCAGTTCTTC.

Written as DNA, the CDR3 is TGTGCCAGCAGCGACTATTTTGGGGGGCGCGGCTATGGCTACACCTTC. Protein product: CASSDYFGGRGYGYTF. The gene calls are TRBV11-2 and TRBJ1-2; D is possibly TRBD1 (6 bases). The CDR3 length is 16 residues. Germline assignment: CDR1 SGHAT and CDR2 FQNNGV. Trimming left V 5 bases short and J 4 bases short, with 20 bases between.

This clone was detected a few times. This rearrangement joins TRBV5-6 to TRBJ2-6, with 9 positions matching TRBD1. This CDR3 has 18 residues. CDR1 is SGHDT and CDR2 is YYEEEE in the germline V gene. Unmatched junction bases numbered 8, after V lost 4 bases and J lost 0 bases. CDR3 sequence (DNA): TGTGCCAGCAGCACAAGACAGGGGGGACTCTCTGGGGCCAACGTCCTGACTTTC. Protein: CASSTRQGGLSGANVLTF.

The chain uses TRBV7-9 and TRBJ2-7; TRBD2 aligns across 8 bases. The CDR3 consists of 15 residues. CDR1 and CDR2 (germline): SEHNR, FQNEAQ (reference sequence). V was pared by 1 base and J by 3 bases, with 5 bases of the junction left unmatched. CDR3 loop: CASSLGGLGVYEQYF. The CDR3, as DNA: TGTGCCAGCAGCTTAGGGGGACTAGGGGTCTACGAGCAGTACTTC.

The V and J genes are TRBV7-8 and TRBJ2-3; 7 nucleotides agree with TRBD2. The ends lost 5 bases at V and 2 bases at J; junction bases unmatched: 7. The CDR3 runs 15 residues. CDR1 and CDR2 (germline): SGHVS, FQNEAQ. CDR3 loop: CASSREGIHTDTQYF. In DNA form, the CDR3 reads TGTGCCAGCAGCAGGGAGGGAATTCACACAGATACGCAGTATTTT.

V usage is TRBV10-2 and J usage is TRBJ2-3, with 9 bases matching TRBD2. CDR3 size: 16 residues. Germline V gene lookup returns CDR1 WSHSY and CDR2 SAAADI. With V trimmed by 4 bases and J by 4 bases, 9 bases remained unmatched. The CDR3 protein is CASSVSSGGTADTQYF. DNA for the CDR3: TGCGCCAGCAGTGTTTCCAGCGGGGGGACGGCAGATACGCAGTATTTT.

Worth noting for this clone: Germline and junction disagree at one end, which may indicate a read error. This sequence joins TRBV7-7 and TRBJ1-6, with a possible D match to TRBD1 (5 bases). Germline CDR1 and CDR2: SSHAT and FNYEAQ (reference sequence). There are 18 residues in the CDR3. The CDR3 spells CASSPERGPTPDNSPLHF. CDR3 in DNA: TGTGCTAGCAGCCCAGAGCGGGGACCGACGCCCGATAATTCACCCCTCCACTTT.

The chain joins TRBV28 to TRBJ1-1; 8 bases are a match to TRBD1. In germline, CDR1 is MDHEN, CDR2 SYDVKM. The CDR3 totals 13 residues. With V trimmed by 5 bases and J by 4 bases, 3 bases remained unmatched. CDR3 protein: CASSEDRGTEAFF. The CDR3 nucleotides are TGTGCCAGCAGTGAAGACAGGGGCACTGAAGCTTTCTTT.

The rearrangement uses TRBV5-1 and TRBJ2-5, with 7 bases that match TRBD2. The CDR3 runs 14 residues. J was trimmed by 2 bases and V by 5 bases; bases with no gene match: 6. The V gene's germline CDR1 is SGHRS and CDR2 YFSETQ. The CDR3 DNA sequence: TGCGCCAGCAGGAGGACTAGTCCTCAAGAGACCCAGTACTTC. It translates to CASRRTSPQETQYF. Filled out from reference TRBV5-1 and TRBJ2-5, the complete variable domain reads KAGVTQTPRYLIKTRGQQVTLSCSPISGHRSVSWYQQTPGQGLQFLFEYFSETQRNKGNFPGRFSGRQFSNSRSEMNVSTLELGDSALYLCASRRTSPQETQYFGPGTRLLVL.

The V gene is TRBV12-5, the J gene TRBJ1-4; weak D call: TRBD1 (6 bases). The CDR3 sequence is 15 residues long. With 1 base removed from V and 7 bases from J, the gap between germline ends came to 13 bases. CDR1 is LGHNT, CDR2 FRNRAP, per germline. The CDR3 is CASGLERGGGEKLFF. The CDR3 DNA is TGTGCTAGTGGTTTGGAGAGGGGAGGGGGTGAAAAACTGTTTTTT.